These 7 T cell receptor beta chains came from one sample sequenced in a study of T cell repertoires in cytomegalovirus infection. One entry per CDR3 protein results from TCRdb running MiXCR on the reads. The profile shows about 130,000 distinct CDR3 sequences, roughly 9% of them singletons. The sample consisted of PBMCs. All receptors derive from a human donor in good health (CMV status not recorded). Some clones in this sample may be carry-over from other donors' samples.

At least ten counts were recorded for this clonotype. The chain carries TRBV6-5 and TRBJ2-1; 11 bases line up with TRBD1. Germline V lookup: CDR1 MNHEY, CDR2 SVGAGI. With 4 bases clipped from V and 10 bases from J, the junction kept 12 bases outside the gene matches. The CDR3 is made up of 16 amino acids. This CDR3 reads CASSSPGQGDFGEQFF. The CDR3 nucleotides read TGTGCCAGCAGTTCTCCGGGACAGGGGGATTTTGGGGAGCAGTTCTTC.

This clonotype was seen repeatedly, ten times or more. The J gene is TRBJ1-1, the V gene TRBV11-3; 7 bases are a match to TRBD1. Germline-derived CDR1 and CDR2 are SGHNT and YENEEA. V was clipped by 5 bases and J by 5 bases; unmatched bases: 5. This CDR3 region has 13 residues. As DNA, the CDR3 is TGTGCCAGCAGCCCAAGACAGGGTACTGAAGCTTTCTTT. This gives the protein CASSPRQGTEAFF.

This clonotype was counted at least ten times. The gene calls are TRBV12-3 or TRBV12-4 and TRBJ2-7; TRBD2 matches 10 bases. The CDR3 is made up of 14 amino acids. The junction had 3 bases not matched to a gene; V was cut back by 5 bases and J by 2 bases. CDR3 nucleotides: TGTGCCAGCAGTCGACTAGCGGGCCCCTACGAGCAGTACTTC. Its translation: CASSRLAGPYEQYF.

This clonotype has only one observation. The chain links TRBV29-1 to TRBJ2-1; TRBD1 aligns across 8 bases. The CDR3 extends over 15 amino acids. Germline V gives CDR1 SQVTM, CDR2 ANQGSEA. J lost 10 bases, V lost 4 bases, and 15 bases had no gene match. The CDR3 region is CSVVPQGAIRVEQFF. The DNA of the CDR3 is TGCAGCGTTGTCCCCCAGGGGGCGATTCGGGTCGAGCAGTTCTTC.

This clonotype was seen a handful of times. The chain recombines TRBV28 with TRBJ2-3; D unclear. The CDR3 extends over 11 amino acids. V was shortened by 8 bases and J by 6 bases, with 9 bases between the two germline ends. Germline loops: CDR1 MDHEN, CDR2 SYDVKM. The CDR3 protein is CASLRQDTQYF. CDR3 in DNA: TGTGCCAGCCTCCGCCAGGATACGCAGTATTTT. The entire variable domain, with the rest obtained from reference TRBV28 and TRBJ2-3, is as follows: DVKVTQSSRYLVKRTGEKVFLECVQDMDHENMFWYRQDPGLGLRLIYFSYDVKMKEKGDIPEGYSVSREKKERFSLILESASTNQTSMYLCASLRQDTQYFGPGTRLTVL.

In its sample, this clonotype was seen many times. The chain is built from TRBV7-2 and TRBJ2-1; either TRBD1 or TRBD2 may fit D (5 bases each). Germline V gene data show CDR1 as SGHTA and CDR2 as FQGNSA. The CDR3 runs 18 residues. V lost 8 bases and J lost 2, with 25 bases in between. CDR3 region: CASGRRQGVVKTYNEQFF. In nucleotides, the CDR3 is TGTGCCAGCGGTCGTAGGCAGGGAGTTGTTAAAACCTACAATGAGCAGTTCTTC.

The chain joins TRBV12-3 or TRBV12-4 to TRBJ1-1; D is possibly TRBD1 (5 bases). The CDR3 sequence is 13 residues long. Trimming pared 4 bases from V and 7 bases from J, leaving 13 bases between. The CDR3 reads CASSSTGGNEAFF. The CDR3 nucleotides are TGTGCCAGCAGTTCTACAGGAGGCAATGAAGCTTTCTTT.